Each of the 3 T cell receptor beta chains below was sequenced from the same sample in a study of shared clonotypes between healthy human individuals. Using immunoSEQ multiplex PCR, the repertoire was profiled, and TCRdb retains in-frame clones only, with some absent. The repertoire holds about 1.1 million clones, with approximately 80% as singletons. The sample comprised memory CD4+ T cells from PBMCs. Subset noted: CD45RA-negative fraction. These receptors originate from a man aged 18 to 29 in good health. Some clones in this sample may be carry-over from other donors' samples.

V gene TRBV9 combines with J gene TRBJ1-3; D is ambiguous. This CDR3 has 15 amino acids. Germline CDR1 SGDLS, CDR2 YYNGEE. V was trimmed by 4 bases and J by 0 bases, leaving 11 bases between them. The CDR3 DNA reads as TGTGCCAGCAGCTCACACCTACTCTCTGGAAACACCATATATTTT. Protein: CASSSHLLSGNTIYF.

This clone was seen just once. The chain is built from TRBV12-5 and TRBJ2-2; D is unclear. The germline V gene encodes CDR1 LGHNT and CDR2 FRNRAP. The CDR3 runs 12 residues. V lost 7 bases, J lost 3 bases, and 6 bases lay in between. CDR3 DNA: TGTGCTAGTGCCCATGACACCGGGGAGCTGTTTTTT. It translates to CASAHDTGELFF.

The chain couples TRBV4-2 to TRBJ2-3; 12 nucleotides match TRBD2. Germline V gene sequence: CDR1 LGHNA, CDR2 YNFKEQ. The CDR3 spans 15 residues. The ends lost 3 bases at V and 8 bases at J; junction bases unmatched: 6. CDR3 DNA sequence: TGTGCCAGCAGCCAGCTAGCGGGAGGGCCGGGTACGCAGTATTTT. Translation gives CASSQLAGGPGTQYF.